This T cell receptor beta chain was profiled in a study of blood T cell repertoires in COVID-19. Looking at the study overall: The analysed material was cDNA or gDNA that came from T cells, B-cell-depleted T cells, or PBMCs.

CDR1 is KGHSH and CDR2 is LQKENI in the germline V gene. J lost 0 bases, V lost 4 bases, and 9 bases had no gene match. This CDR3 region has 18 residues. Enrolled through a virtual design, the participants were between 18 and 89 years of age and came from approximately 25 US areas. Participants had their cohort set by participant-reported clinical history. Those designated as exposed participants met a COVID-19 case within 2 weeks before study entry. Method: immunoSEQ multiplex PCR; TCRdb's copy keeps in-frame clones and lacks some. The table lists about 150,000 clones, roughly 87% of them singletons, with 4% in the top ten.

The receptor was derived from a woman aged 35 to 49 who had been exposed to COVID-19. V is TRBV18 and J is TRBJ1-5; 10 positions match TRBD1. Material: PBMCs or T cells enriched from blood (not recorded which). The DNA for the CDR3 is TGTGCCAGCTCACGGGGACCGGGACAGGGGTTTAGCAATCAGCCCCAGCATTTT. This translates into CASSRGPGQGFSNQPQHF.